This T cell receptor beta chain was documented in a study of T-cell reconstitution after alpha-beta-depleted transplantation in children. Of note for this clonotype: Antigen: not known.

Preparation of the TCRbeta library was carried out with unique molecular identifiers. TCRdb re-called the PCR reads with MiXCR, one entry per CDR3 protein. The sample holds hundreds of thousands of distinct CDR3 sequences, about a sixth seen once. V was pared by 7 bases and J by 4 bases, with 5 bases of the junction left unmatched. This CDR3 region has 14 residues. Study-level results: As was reported, about two months after transplant, alpha-beta T cells came from several hundred expanded graft clones. By one year post-transplant, T-cell counts and diversity largely arose from T cells that were newly produced.

J is TRBJ2-2 and V is TRBV12-3 or TRBV12-4; the match to TRBD2 covers 8 bases. This specimen consisted of PBMCs, mostly from graft donor cells, obtained 360 days after TCRalphabeta/CD19-depleted stem cell transplant. The clonotype was recovered from a boy in the first two years of life who had a stem cell transplant for Wiskott-Aldrich syndrome, so the T cells may come from the graft donor. The CDR3 DNA follows: TGTGCCAGCAAAAAGCGGGAGATCACCGGGGAGCTGTTTTTT. Residues: CASKKREITGELFF.